The rows below give T cell receptor beta chains drawn from one sample of a study of post-analysis software for immune sequencing data. TCRdb fed the PCR reads into MiXCR, producing one record per CDR3 protein. The table shows about 160,000 distinct CDR3 sequences, with 36% occurring only once. The material was blood, obtained after autologous hematopoietic stem cell transplantation. Receptor source: a girl between 10 and 17 years old with multiple sclerosis. Both conserved end residues are part of each CDR3. D genes are given only for firm matches. Some rows mark clone size as missing; the rest say once, few, many or name a class of expanded clone.

j_call: TRBJ1-2; d_call: NA; v_call: TRBV12-3/TRBV12-4; clone_size: few; cdr3_aa: CASSFQTNYGYTF; cdr3_nt: TGTGCCAGCAGTTTTCAGACTAACTATGGCTACACCTTC
j_call: TRBJ2-1; d_call: NA; v_call: TRBV20-1; clone_size: NA; cdr3_aa: CSASQRTYNEQFF; cdr3_nt: TGCAGTGCTAGTCAGCGGACTTACAATGAGCAGTTCTTC
j_call: TRBJ2-7; d_call: NA; v_call: TRBV5-5; clone_size: NA; cdr3_aa: CASSLGTDGTYEQYF; cdr3_nt: TGTGCCAGCAGCTTGGGAACGGACGGTACCTACGAGCAGTACTTC
j_call: TRBJ2-3; d_call: NA; v_call: TRBV7-3; clone_size: many; cdr3_aa: CASSLAATSDTQYF; cdr3_nt: TGTGCCAGCAGCTTAGCGGCGACTTCCGATACGCAGTATTTT
j_call: TRBJ2-7; d_call: NA; v_call: TRBV7-2; clone_size: few; cdr3_aa: CASSPHARLGGYEQYF; cdr3_nt: TGTGCCAGCAGCCCCCATGCGAGGCTAGGAGGATACGAGCAGTACTTC
j_call: TRBJ2-5; d_call: TRBD2; v_call: TRBV12-3/TRBV12-4; clone_size: once; cdr3_aa: CASSLAGWETQYF; cdr3_nt: TGTGCCAGCAGTCTAGCGGGATGGGAGACCCAGTACTTC
j_call: TRBJ2-1; d_call: NA; v_call: TRBV28; clone_size: few; cdr3_aa: CASSLSEQFF; cdr3_nt: TGTGCCAGCAGTTTATCAGAACAGTTCTTC
j_call: TRBJ2-7; d_call: TRBD1; v_call: TRBV20-1; clone_size: NA; cdr3_aa: CSARSIETGDYEQYF; cdr3_nt: TGCAGTGCTAGAAGTATCGAGACAGGGGACTACGAGCAGTACTTC
j_call: TRBJ2-3; d_call: TRBD2; v_call: TRBV7-9; clone_size: NA; cdr3_aa: CASSLVAGPGGDTQYF; cdr3_nt: TGTGCCAGCAGCTTAGTTGCGGGGCCGGGAGGAGATACGCAGTATTTT
j_call: TRBJ1-5; d_call: NA; v_call: TRBV7-9; clone_size: NA; cdr3_aa: CAGAESNQPQHF; cdr3_nt: TGTGCCGGGGCCGAAAGCAATCAGCCCCAGCATTTT
j_call: TRBJ2-3; d_call: NA; v_call: TRBV12-3/TRBV12-4; clone_size: NA; cdr3_aa: CASSLGRGGADTQYF; cdr3_nt: TGTGCCAGCAGTTTAGGAAGGGGGGGCGCAGATACGCAGTATTTT
j_call: TRBJ1-5; d_call: NA; v_call: TRBV24-1; clone_size: few; cdr3_aa: CATSVGPTNQPQHF; cdr3_nt: TGTGCCACCAGTGTCGGGCCCACCAATCAGCCCCAGCATTTT
j_call: TRBJ2-7; d_call: TRBD2; v_call: TRBV12-3/TRBV12-4; clone_size: few; cdr3_aa: CASSWDYNEQYF; cdr3_nt: TGTGCCAGCAGCTGGGACTACAATGAGCAGTACTTC
j_call: TRBJ2-3; d_call: NA; v_call: TRBV12-3/TRBV12-4; clone_size: NA; cdr3_aa: CASSLGPADTQYF; cdr3_nt: TGTGCCAGCAGTTTAGGGCCGGCAGATACGCAGTATTTT
j_call: TRBJ2-5; d_call: NA; v_call: TRBV14; clone_size: NA; cdr3_aa: CASSQVGGSAETQYF; cdr3_nt: TGTGCCAGCAGCCAAGTCGGGGGTTCGGCGGAGACCCAGTACTTC
j_call: TRBJ2-5; d_call: TRBD2; v_call: TRBV20-1; clone_size: NA; cdr3_aa: CSATAGGPTRETQYF; cdr3_nt: TGCAGTGCTACAGCGGGAGGGCCTACGAGGGAGACCCAGTACTTC
j_call: TRBJ1-2; d_call: NA; v_call: TRBV29-1; clone_size: NA; cdr3_aa: CSVTGLGRDYGYTF; cdr3_nt: TGCAGCGTAACGGGTCTTGGCAGGGACTATGGCTACACCTTC
j_call: TRBJ2-7; d_call: TRBD2; v_call: TRBV20-1; clone_size: few; cdr3_aa: CSARGSWTSGYEQYF; cdr3_nt: TGCAGTGCTAGAGGGTCCTGGACTAGCGGCTACGAGCAGTACTTC
j_call: TRBJ1-1; d_call: NA; v_call: TRBV15; clone_size: NA; cdr3_aa: CASGRMNTEAFF; cdr3_nt: TGTGCCAGCGGACGGATGAACACTGAAGCTTTCTTT
j_call: TRBJ2-1; d_call: TRBD1; v_call: TRBV24-1; clone_size: NA; cdr3_aa: CATSRGQGTGPQFF; cdr3_nt: TGTGCCACCAGTAGGGGACAGGGAACGGGGCCCCAGTTCTTC
j_call: TRBJ2-2; d_call: NA; v_call: TRBV9; clone_size: NA; cdr3_aa: CASSIRTGELFF; cdr3_nt: TGTGCCAGCAGCATCCGGACCGGGGAGCTGTTTTTT
j_call: TRBJ1-1; d_call: NA; v_call: TRBV4-3; clone_size: few; cdr3_aa: CASSQDHRGSGEAFF; cdr3_nt: TGCGCCAGCAGCCAAGATCACCGCGGCAGTGGTGAAGCTTTCTTT
j_call: TRBJ1-5; d_call: NA; v_call: TRBV5-1; clone_size: few; cdr3_aa: CASSLSFPTADSNQPQHF; cdr3_nt: TGCGCCAGCAGCTTGTCGTTTCCGACAGCGGATAGCAATCAGCCCCAGCATTTT
j_call: TRBJ2-4; d_call: NA; v_call: TRBV29-1; clone_size: NA; cdr3_aa: CSVEDPAGAKNIQYF; cdr3_nt: TGCAGCGTTGAAGATCCGGCGGGAGCCAAAAACATTCAGTACTTC
j_call: TRBJ1-2; d_call: TRBD1; v_call: TRBV10-3; clone_size: many; cdr3_aa: CAISELRDRGYTF; cdr3_nt: TGTGCCATCAGTGAACTCCGGGACAGGGGCTACACCTTC
j_call: TRBJ1-1; d_call: NA; v_call: TRBV6-6; clone_size: NA; cdr3_aa: CASSYSMRATEAFF; cdr3_nt: TGTGCCAGCAGTTACTCGATGCGGGCGACTGAAGCTTTCTTT
j_call: TRBJ1-2; d_call: NA; v_call: TRBV7-9; clone_size: NA; cdr3_aa: CASSLGGENYGYTF; cdr3_nt: TGTGCCAGCAGCTTGGGGGGAGAGAACTATGGCTACACCTTC
j_call: TRBJ1-2; d_call: NA; v_call: TRBV5-6; clone_size: NA; cdr3_aa: CASSLGFNSPYGYTF; cdr3_nt: TGTGCCAGCAGCTTGGGGTTTAATTCGCCTTATGGCTACACCTTC
j_call: TRBJ2-7; d_call: NA; v_call: TRBV3-1; clone_size: few; cdr3_aa: CASSPSRTNEQYF; cdr3_nt: TGTGCCAGCAGCCCCAGCAGGACTAACGAGCAGTACTTC
j_call: TRBJ1-1; d_call: NA; v_call: TRBV27; clone_size: NA; cdr3_aa: CACRTDVREAFF; cdr3_nt: TGTGCCTGCAGGACGGACGTCAGAGAAGCTTTCTTT
j_call: TRBJ2-7; d_call: NA; v_call: TRBV9; clone_size: NA; cdr3_aa: CASSEGSSGFYEQYF; cdr3_nt: TGTGCCAGCAGCGAGGGGTCCTCGGGGTTCTACGAGCAGTACTTC
j_call: TRBJ1-5; d_call: NA; v_call: TRBV3-1; clone_size: NA; cdr3_aa: CASSQGPSDQPQHF; cdr3_nt: TGTGCCAGCAGCCAAGGACCTAGCGATCAGCCCCAGCATTTT
j_call: TRBJ2-7; d_call: TRBD1; v_call: TRBV15; clone_size: NA; cdr3_aa: CATSSWGTGSYEQYF; cdr3_nt: TGTGCCACCAGCTCCTGGGGGACAGGGAGCTACGAGCAGTACTTC
j_call: TRBJ2-1; d_call: NA; v_call: TRBV11-2; clone_size: NA; cdr3_aa: CASSPLGLYNEQFF; cdr3_nt: TGTGCCAGCAGCCCCCTCGGACTTTACAATGAGCAGTTCTTC
j_call: TRBJ2-7; d_call: NA; v_call: TRBV25-1; clone_size: NA; cdr3_aa: CASNHNGLEQYF; cdr3_nt: TGTGCCAGCAACCACAACGGATTGGAGCAGTACTTC
j_call: TRBJ2-3; d_call: TRBD2; v_call: TRBV2; clone_size: NA; cdr3_aa: CASSTGLAGHTDTQYF; cdr3_nt: TGTGCCAGCAGTACCGGACTAGCGGGACACACAGATACGCAGTATTTT
j_call: TRBJ2-3; d_call: TRBD2; v_call: TRBV24-1; clone_size: few; cdr3_aa: CATSTSSRGGGRAGYADTQYF; cdr3_nt: TGTGCCACCAGTACATCGTCTCGGGGAGGCGGGAGGGCCGGATACGCAGATACGCAGTATTTT
j_call: TRBJ1-2; d_call: NA; v_call: TRBV20-1; clone_size: NA; cdr3_aa: CTPTNSLSHTF; cdr3_nt: TGCACCCCGACGAACTCCCTATCCCACACCTTC
j_call: TRBJ1-2; d_call: TRBD1; v_call: TRBV20-1; clone_size: NA; cdr3_aa: CSAMTGLGYGYTF; cdr3_nt: TGCAGTGCAATGACAGGGTTGGGCTATGGCTACACCTTC
j_call: TRBJ2-1; d_call: NA; v_call: TRBV20-1; clone_size: NA; cdr3_aa: CSASGGGKPRNEQFF; cdr3_nt: TGCAGTGCTAGCGGTGGTGGGAAACCACGCAATGAGCAGTTCTTC
j_call: TRBJ2-4; d_call: NA; v_call: TRBV28; clone_size: NA; cdr3_aa: CASSPYRVKNIQYF; cdr3_nt: TGTGCCAGCAGTCCGTACAGGGTAAAAAACATTCAGTACTTC
j_call: TRBJ2-7; d_call: TRBD1; v_call: TRBV20-1; clone_size: many; cdr3_aa: CSAPGGATHEQYF; cdr3_nt: TGCAGTGCCCCAGGGGGCGCGACTCACGAGCAGTACTTC
j_call: TRBJ2-1; d_call: TRBD1; v_call: TRBV29-1; clone_size: NA; cdr3_aa: CSVDSELAGTGAIEQFF; cdr3_nt: TGCAGCGTTGATTCTGAGTTGGCCGGGACAGGGGCCATTGAGCAGTTCTTC
j_call: TRBJ2-3; d_call: NA; v_call: TRBV20-1; clone_size: NA; cdr3_aa: CSGVGAGDTQYF; cdr3_nt: TGCAGTGGAGTGGGAGCCGGAGATACGCAGTATTTT
j_call: TRBJ2-1; d_call: TRBD2; v_call: TRBV5-1; clone_size: NA; cdr3_aa: CASSPGLAAVYNEQFF; cdr3_nt: TGCGCCAGCAGCCCAGGACTAGCGGCAGTATACAATGAGCAGTTCTTC
j_call: TRBJ2-3; d_call: NA; v_call: TRBV12-3/TRBV12-4; clone_size: NA; cdr3_aa: CASSLALDRTDTQYF; cdr3_nt: TGTGCCAGCAGTTTAGCCCTGGACCGCACAGATACGCAGTATTTT
j_call: TRBJ2-5; d_call: TRBD1; v_call: TRBV7-8; clone_size: few; cdr3_aa: CASSYPDRWETQYF; cdr3_nt: TGTGCCAGCAGCTACCCGGACAGGTGGGAGACCCAGTACTTC
j_call: TRBJ2-7; d_call: TRBD1; v_call: TRBV11-1; clone_size: NA; cdr3_aa: CASSYLGWTPDRGPAGHEQYF; cdr3_nt: TGTGCCAGCAGCTATCTGGGATGGACTCCGGACAGGGGCCCAGCTGGCCACGAGCAGTACTTC
j_call: TRBJ2-5; d_call: NA; v_call: TRBV29-1; clone_size: many; cdr3_aa: CSALDRSGTQYF; cdr3_nt: TGCAGCGCCTTAGACAGGTCGGGGACCCAGTACTTC
j_call: TRBJ2-1; d_call: NA; v_call: TRBV24-1; clone_size: NA; cdr3_aa: CATSDSGGGPYYNEQFF; cdr3_nt: TGTGCCACCAGTGATTCAGGAGGGGGGCCGTATTACAATGAGCAGTTCTTC
j_call: TRBJ2-5; d_call: NA; v_call: TRBV25-1; clone_size: NA; cdr3_aa: CASSELGNGETQYF; cdr3_nt: TGTGCCAGCAGTGAATTGGGTAACGGAGAGACCCAGTACTTC
j_call: TRBJ2-1; d_call: TRBD2; v_call: TRBV10-3; clone_size: NA; cdr3_aa: CAIGLAGGDEQFF; cdr3_nt: TGTGCCATCGGACTAGCGGGAGGGGATGAGCAGTTCTTC
j_call: TRBJ2-7; d_call: NA; v_call: TRBV27; clone_size: NA; cdr3_aa: CASRRDGNYEQYF; cdr3_nt: TGTGCCAGCAGGCGGGACGGGAACTACGAGCAGTACTTC
j_call: TRBJ1-2; d_call: TRBD1; v_call: TRBV27; clone_size: few; cdr3_aa: CASSLSGQGDLYGYTF; cdr3_nt: TGTGCCAGCAGTTTATCGGGACAGGGGGACCTCTATGGCTACACCTTC
j_call: TRBJ2-6; d_call: TRBD1; v_call: TRBV2; clone_size: NA; cdr3_aa: CASSQTGTGANVLTF; cdr3_nt: TGTGCCAGCAGTCAGACAGGGACTGGGGCCAACGTCCTGACTTTC